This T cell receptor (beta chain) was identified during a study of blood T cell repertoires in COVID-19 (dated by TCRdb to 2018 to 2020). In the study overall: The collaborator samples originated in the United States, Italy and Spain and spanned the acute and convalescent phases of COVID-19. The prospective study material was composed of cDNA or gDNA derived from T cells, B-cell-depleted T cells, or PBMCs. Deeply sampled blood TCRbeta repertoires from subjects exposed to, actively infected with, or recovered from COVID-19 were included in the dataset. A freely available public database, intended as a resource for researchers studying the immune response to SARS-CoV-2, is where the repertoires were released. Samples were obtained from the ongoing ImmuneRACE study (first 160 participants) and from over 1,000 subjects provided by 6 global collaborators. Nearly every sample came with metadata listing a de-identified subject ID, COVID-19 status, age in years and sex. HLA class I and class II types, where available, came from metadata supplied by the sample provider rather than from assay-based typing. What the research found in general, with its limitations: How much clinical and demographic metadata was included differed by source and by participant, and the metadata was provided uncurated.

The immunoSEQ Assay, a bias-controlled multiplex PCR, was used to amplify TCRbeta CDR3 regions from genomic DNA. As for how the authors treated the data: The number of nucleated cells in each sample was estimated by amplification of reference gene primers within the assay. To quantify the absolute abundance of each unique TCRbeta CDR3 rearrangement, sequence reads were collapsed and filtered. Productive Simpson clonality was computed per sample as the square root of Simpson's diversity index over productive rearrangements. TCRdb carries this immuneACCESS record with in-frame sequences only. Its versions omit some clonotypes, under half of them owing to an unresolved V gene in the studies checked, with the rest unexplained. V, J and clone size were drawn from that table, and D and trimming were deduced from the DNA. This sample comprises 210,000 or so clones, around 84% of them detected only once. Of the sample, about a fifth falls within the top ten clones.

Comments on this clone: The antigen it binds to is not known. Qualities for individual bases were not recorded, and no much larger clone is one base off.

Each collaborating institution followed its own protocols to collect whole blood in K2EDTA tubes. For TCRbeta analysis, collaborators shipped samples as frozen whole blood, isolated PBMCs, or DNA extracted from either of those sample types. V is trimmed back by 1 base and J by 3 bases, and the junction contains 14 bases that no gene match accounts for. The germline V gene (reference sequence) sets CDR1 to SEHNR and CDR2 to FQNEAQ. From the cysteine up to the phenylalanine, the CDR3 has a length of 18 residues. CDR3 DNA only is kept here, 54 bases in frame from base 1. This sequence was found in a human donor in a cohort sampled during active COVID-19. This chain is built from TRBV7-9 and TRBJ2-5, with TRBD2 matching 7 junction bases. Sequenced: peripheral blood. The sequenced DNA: TGTGCCAGCAGCTTAGGACAGAGTAGGGACTATCTTAAAGAGACCCAGTACTTC. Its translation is CASSLGQSRDYLKETQYF.